Only one count was recorded for the clone carrying this T cell receptor beta chain. This sample stems from a study of shared clonotypes between healthy human individuals. The germline V gene has CDR1 MNHEY and CDR2 SMNVEV (reference sequence). Trimming stripped 6 bases from V and 4 bases from J, with 18 bases between. This CDR3 contains 15 residues. CD45RO negativity and positive selection for CCR7 defined naive CD8 cells, a population that excluded terminally differentiated effector memory CD45RA+ cells. Data came from immunoSEQ multiplex PCR; TCRdb stores just in-frame clones and leaves some out. The sample shows about 820,000 clones, 90% to 95% of them seen only once.

The rearrangement links TRBV27 to TRBJ1-2, with D possibly matching TRBD1 (6 bases). This sequence was found in a man in his thirties or forties in good health. Sequenced: naive CD8+ T cells sorted from blood. CDR3 amino acids: CASSFLPGAGYGYTF. CDR3 nucleotides: TGTGCCAGCAGCTTCCTTCCAGGGGCGGGCTATGGCTACACCTTC.